This TCR beta chain derives from a study of identical twins. TCRdb re-analysed the 5' RACE reads in MiXCR, keeping a single row per CDR3 protein. The sample records 700,000 or so distinct CDR3 sequences, 21% being singletons. The germline CDR1 and CDR2 sequences are DFQATT and SNEGSKA (reference sequence). The CDR3 spans 15 residues. The ends were cut back, 3 bases at V and 0 bases at J, with 12 bases in the middle. This sample was shared with a second study, whose subject was T cells expressing NK-cell markers.

V is TRBV20-1 and J is TRBJ2-1, with unresolved D. The specimen sequenced was PBMCs. This receptor was identified in a woman younger than 35 in good health. In DNA, the CDR3 is TGCAGTGCTAGGGCCCTGCACCGCTCCTACAATGAGCAGTTCTTC. Protein sequence: CSARALHRSYNEQFF.